This TCR beta chain was recorded in a study of identical twins. The authors used template switching to add a universal primer site and gave cDNA unique molecular identifiers. One entry per CDR3 protein, called by TCRdb with MiXCR from the 5' RACE reads. This table holds 1.5 million or so distinct CDR3 sequences, roughly a third found once. CDR1 is MNHNS and CDR2 is SASEGT in the germline V gene. This CDR3 region has 19 residues. The J segment lost 1 base and the V segment lost 3 bases, leaving 13 bases of the junction unmatched. Notes on the study in general: The abundant beta clonotypes from cord blood had fewer insertions, and memory repertoires had none of this.

Among all donors, each was a healthy Caucasian. With respect to this clonotype: Its target is not known.

The sequencing sample was made of cord blood. This TCR came from a newborn girl in good health. The V and J genes are TRBV6-1 and TRBJ2-3; 10 bases agree with TRBD2. CDR3 nucleotides: TGTGCCAGCAGTGAGTCCCGGATAATAGCGGGAGGCGGCACAGATACGCAGTATTTT. Its protein is CASSESRIIAGGGTDTQYF.